This T cell receptor beta chain stems from a study of OX40 agonist ivuxolimab in advanced cancers. Turning to the study itself: Intravenous ivuxolimab was administered to patients every 2 weeks at 0.01 to 10 mg/kg.

The protocol was immunoSEQ multiplex PCR, while the TCRdb copy is restricted to in-frame clones and leaves out a portion. The sample contains tens of thousands of clones, 75% to 90% of which appear only once. Study-level results: Relative to CD4+, CD8+ T cells held more expanded clones on average.

The CDR3 loop spans 15 amino acids. Trimming took off 7 bases at V and 4 bases at J, with 17 bases between the two ends. Per the germline V gene, CDR1 is MGHRA and CDR2 is YSYEKL. As concerns this clone: Its antigen is unknown.

This receptor was taken from an adult with an advanced solid tumor such as melanoma, head and neck, liver or kidney cancer. The source was CD4+ or CD8+ T cells sorted from blood, collected in a trial of the OX40 agonist ivuxolimab. The chain combines TRBV4-1 with TRBJ2-1; D possibly matches TRBD1 or TRBD2 (5 bases each). As DNA, the CDR3 is TGCGCCAGCACTTTCCGGGACGGACGGTACAATGAGCAGTTCTTC. Protein: CASTFRDGRYNEQFF.